This TCR beta chain came from a study of control samples from healthy donors and cancer patients. Data came from immunoSEQ multiplex PCR; TCRdb stores just in-frame clones and leaves some out. The sample carries 100,000 or so clones, about 89% recorded once. This CDR3 spans 15 amino acids. V gave up 2 bases and J gave up 3 bases; unmatched junction bases: 8. Germline V gene sequence: CDR1 SGHRS, CDR2 YFSETQ. This rearrangement joins TRBV5-1 to TRBJ2-7; TRBD1 matches at 7 bases. The receptor's source is a woman younger than 45 in good health. The sequenced sample consisted of blood. The CDR3 is CASSFDVGTDYEQYF. The DNA for the CDR3 is TGCGCCAGCAGCTTTGATGTAGGGACAGACTACGAGCAGTACTTC.